Listed below are T cell receptor beta chains from one sample, sequenced in a study of cytomegalovirus exposure and HLA in healthy donors. Profiling relied on immunoSEQ multiplex PCR, and the TCRdb table lists in-frame clones only, not all of them. The sample shows around 61,000 clones, 85% to 95% of them seen only once. Sequenced sample: PBMCs. The origin of the receptors is a man younger than 35 in good health and CMV-seropositive. Each CDR3 is given with its conserved first and last residue. The D gene is left open where the match is weak. Rows may omit the clone size; those that give it use once, few, many or a size class.

CDR3aa	CDR3nt	v_gene	d_gene	abundance	j_gene
CASSLVGGSSNQPQHF	TGTGCCAGCAGCTTAGTCGGCGGGTCGAGCAATCAGCCCCAGCATTTT	TRBV11-2	-	-	TRBJ1-5
CASSGLGRGEQFF	TGCGCCAGCTCCGGCCTTGGTAGAGGTGAGCAGTTCTTC	TRBV10-1	-	few	TRBJ2-1
CASRGGTSGPGELFF	TGTGCCAGCAGGGGGGGGACTAGCGGCCCCGGGGAGCTGTTTTTT	TRBV27	TRBD2	-	TRBJ2-2
CSHSARTGGRGTQYF	TGCAGCCATAGCGCCAGGACAGGGGGCAGAGGGACCCAGTACTTC	TRBV29-1	TRBD1	-	TRBJ2-5
CSVSEIVEEGAFF	TGCAGCGTTTCCGAGATTGTCGAGGAGGGAGCTTTCTTT	TRBV29-1	-	-	TRBJ1-1
CASSLFVDEQYF	TGTGCCAGCAGCTTGTTCGTAGACGAGCAGTACTTC	TRBV7-9	-	-	TRBJ2-7
CASSHSGELFF	TGTGCCAGCAGTCATTCCGGGGAGCTGTTTTTT	TRBV6-5	-	-	TRBJ2-2
CATTTAYEQYF	TGTGCCACCACAACAGCCTACGAGCAGTACTTC	TRBV15	-	-	TRBJ2-7
CASSIEPGLAGDEQYF	TGTGCCAGTAGTATAGAACCCGGACTAGCGGGTGACGAGCAGTACTTC	TRBV19	TRBD2	-	TRBJ2-7
CASSQRGEYGYTF	TGTGCCAGCAGCCAGCGGGGCGAGTATGGCTACACCTTC	TRBV2	-	-	TRBJ1-2
CSVDTGGEKLFF	TGCAGCGTTGACACCGGGGGGGAAAAACTGTTTTTT	TRBV29-1	-	once	TRBJ1-4
CASSLAGGGRSYEQYF	TGCGCCAGCAGCTTGGCCGGTGGCGGGAGGTCGTACGAGCAGTACTTC	TRBV5-1	TRBD2	-	TRBJ2-7
CASSVGPRTGGSEEQYF	TGTGCCAGCAGCGTAGGCCCCAGGACGGGAGGGTCTGAAGAGCAGTACTTC	TRBV9	TRBD2	-	TRBJ2-7
CSVFNTGTSGSASYEQYF	TGCAGCGTTTTTAACACCGGGACTAGCGGGAGCGCCTCCTACGAGCAGTACTTC	TRBV29-1	TRBD2	-	TRBJ2-7
CASKAQREEGRTEAFF	TGTGCCAGTAAGGCTCAGAGGGAAGAGGGTAGGACTGAAGCTTTCTTT	TRBV19	-	-	TRBJ1-1
CASIREAGNQPQHF	TGTGCCAGCATTAGGGAGGCAGGGAATCAGCCCCAGCATTTT	TRBV2	-	-	TRBJ1-5
CASSEDRALGYTF	TGTGCCAGCAGTGAAGACAGGGCCCTCGGCTACACCTTC	TRBV28	TRBD1	few	TRBJ1-2
CASSIAPRGGYGYTF	TGTGCCAGTAGTATAGCCCCGCGAGGGGGTTATGGCTACACCTTC	TRBV19	-	-	TRBJ1-2
CASSPFLGTGNTEAFF	TGTGCCAGCTCACCCTTCTTAGGGACAGGGAACACTGAAGCTTTCTTT	TRBV18	TRBD1	-	TRBJ1-1